These 30 T cell receptor beta chains were sequenced from one sample in a study of cytomegalovirus exposure and HLA in healthy donors. Use of 60 Vbeta and 13 Jbeta primers characterized the PCR. TCRdb keeps only in-frame clones here, not all; method: immunoSEQ multiplex PCR. The table includes roughly 130,000 clones, roughly 78% detected once. The material sequenced was PBMCs. All receptors come from a man aged 35 to 55 in good health and CMV-seronegative.

J is TRBJ1-5 and V is TRBV10-2; TRBD1 matches 8 bases. With V trimmed by 1 base and J by 2 bases, 4 bases remained unmatched. The length of the CDR3 is 16 residues. Germline CDR1 is WSHSY and CDR2 is SAAADI. Here the CDR3 reads CASSELVTGGNQPQHF. In DNA form, the CDR3 reads TGCGCCAGCAGTGAGTTGGTGACAGGGGGCAATCAGCCCCAGCATTTT.

The rearrangement links TRBV2 to TRBJ2-3; D not certain. Germline CDR1 and CDR2: SNHLY and FYNNEI. The V end was cut by 4 bases, the J end by 1 base, with 9 bases between. This CDR3 has 14 amino acids. The CDR3 here is CASSVAEGTDTQYF. CDR3 nucleotides: TGTGCCAGCAGTGTCGCGGAAGGCACAGATACGCAGTATTTT.

The gene calls are TRBV19 and TRBJ1-5; no definite D call. Germline CDR1 and CDR2: LNHDA and SQIVND (reference sequence). Trimming shortened V by 5 bases and J by 0 bases, and 8 bases separated the two germline ends. The CDR3 spans 14 residues. This CDR3 is CASSRQNSNQPQHF. CDR3 in DNA: TGTGCCAGTAGTCGACAAAATAGCAATCAGCCCCAGCATTTT.

The J gene is TRBJ1-2, the V gene TRBV6-1; 8 bases agree with TRBD1. Unmatched junction bases numbered 7, after V lost 3 bases and J lost 4 bases. The CDR3 length is 15 residues. Germline CDR1 reads MNHNS; CDR2 reads SASEGT. This CDR3 is CASSEARQGSYGYTF. The CDR3 DNA reads TGTGCCAGCAGTGAGGCTAGACAGGGGAGCTATGGCTACACCTTC.

This clone was observed once. The V gene is TRBV5-4, the J gene TRBJ1-1, with TRBD1 identical over 7 bases. CDR1 is SGHNT, CDR2 YYREEE, per germline (reference sequence). Trimming took 1 base from V and 6 from J; bases not matched to a gene: 3. The CDR3 consists of 13 residues. This CDR3 is CASSLPGTAEAFF. The CDR3 DNA is TGTGCCAGCAGCTTGCCAGGGACAGCTGAAGCTTTCTTT.

This clone has a single count. The gene calls are TRBV19 and TRBJ1-4; a weak D match, TRBD1 (5 bases). V lost 6 bases to trimming and J lost 5 bases, with 10 bases between them. The CDR3 consists of 13 residues. From germline, CDR1 is LNHDA and CDR2 SQIVND (reference sequence). The CDR3: CASRTDLNEKLFF. The CDR3 DNA follows: TGTGCCAGTAGGACAGACCTGAATGAAAAACTGTTTTTT. Using reference TRBV19 and TRBJ1-4 for the parts outside the CDR3, the full variable domain is DGGITQSPKYLFRKEGQNVTLSCEQNLNHDAMYWYRQDPGQGLRLIYYSQIVNDFQKGDIAEGYSVSREKKESFPLTVTSAQKNPTAFYLCASRTDLNEKLFFGSGTQLSVL.

The V call is TRBV28, the J call TRBJ1-2; D not resolved. V was pared by 4 bases and J by 8 bases, with 11 bases between. Germline CDR1 is MDHEN and CDR2 is SYDVKM. This CDR3 spans 12 amino acids. In nucleotides, the CDR3 is TGTGCCAGCAGTTCATACCGCGGCGGCTACACCTTC. It specifies CASSSYRGGYTF.

The gene calls are TRBV30 and TRBJ2-5, with D maybe TRBD1 (6 bases). This CDR3 contains 12 residues. Trimming stripped 4 bases from V and 4 bases from J, with 10 bases between. Germline V lookup: CDR1 GTSNPN, CDR2 SVGIG (reference sequence). The CDR3 sequence: CAWTLGAETQYF. For the CDR3, the DNA is TGTGCCTGGACTTTGGGGGCAGAGACCCAGTACTTC. The full variable domain, with the rest looked up from reference TRBV30 and TRBJ2-5, is SQTIHQWPATLVQPVGSPLSLECTVEGTSNPNLYWYRQAAGRGLQLLFYSVGIGQISSEVPQNLSASRPQDRQFILSSKKLLLSDSGFYLCAWTLGAETQYFGPGTRLLVL.

This chain links TRBV30 with TRBJ1-2; D is uncertain. Trimming took off 0 bases at V and 8 bases at J, with 19 bases between the two ends. Looked up from germline, CDR1 is GTSNPN and CDR2 is SVGIG (reference sequence). The CDR3 sequence is 15 residues long. CDR3 region: CAWSVTWRLEGGYTF. As DNA, the CDR3 is TGTGCCTGGAGTGTAACATGGAGGCTCGAGGGAGGCTACACCTTC.

CDR3 nucleotide sequence: TGTGCCAGCAGCTACCGACCGGGACAGGGGTGGAACGAGCAGTACTTC. It codes for CASSYRPGQGWNEQYF. V is TRBV7-9 and J is TRBJ2-7, with 10 bases matching TRBD1. Per the germline V gene, CDR1 is SEHNR and CDR2 is FQNEAQ (reference sequence). The CDR3 has 16 residues. V dropped 4 bases and J dropped 5; count of bases not matched to a gene: 11.

The CDR3 loop is CASSLVQGANTEAFF. CDR3 sequence (DNA): TGTGCCAGCAGCTTAGTTCAGGGGGCAAACACTGAAGCTTTCTTT. The rearrangement links TRBV7-2 to TRBJ1-1; 8 bases are shared with TRBD1. CDR1 and CDR2 from the germline V gene are SGHTA and FQGNSA. There are 15 residues in the CDR3. J gave up 2 bases and V 1 base, and 3 bases lay outside the gene matches.

V is TRBV11-2 and J is TRBJ2-5; 8 bases agree with TRBD2. Trimming cost V 5 bases and J 0 bases; bases outside gene matches: 5. Germline-derived CDR1 and CDR2 are SGHAT and FQNNGV. The CDR3 has 15 amino acids. In DNA form, the CDR3 reads TGTGCCAGCAGCACTAGCGGAACCCACCAAGAGACCCAGTACTTC. Its translation is CASSTSGTHQETQYF. Full variable domain (missing parts from reference TRBV11-2 and TRBJ2-5): EAGVAQSPRYKIIEKRQSVAFWCNPISGHATLYWYQQILGQGPKLLIQFQNNGVVDDSQLPKDRFSAERLKGVDSTLKIQPAKLEDSAVYLCASSTSGTHQETQYFGPGTRLLVL.

This clone was counted once. The junction differs from germline at one of its ends, possibly a read error. The chain is built from TRBV7-3 and TRBJ1-1, with 8 positions matching TRBD1. In germline, CDR1 is SGHTA, CDR2 FQGTGA. The CDR3 is 13 residues long. The CDR3 sequence is CASSVTGGTEAFF. The CDR3 DNA follows: TGTGCCAGCAGCGTAACAGGGGGCACTGAAGCTTTCTTT.

V gene TRBV2 combines with J gene TRBJ1-2; D gene ambiguous. Looked up from germline, CDR1 is SNHLY and CDR2 is FYNNEI. V lost 4 bases and J 6 bases, leaving 12 bases between the germline ends. This CDR3 has 13 amino acids. The CDR3 sequence is CASSASIGDGYTF. The CDR3, as DNA: TGTGCCAGCAGTGCATCCATCGGGGATGGCTACACCTTC.

Sample share makes this clone medium-sized. The rearrangement uses TRBV7-9 and TRBJ2-6; D perhaps matches TRBD2 (6 bases). The V end lost 4 bases, the J end lost 0 bases, and 13 bases lay between the germline ends. Germline V gives CDR1 SEHNR, CDR2 FQNEAQ (reference sequence). The CDR3 loop spans 17 amino acids. The CDR3 nucleotides are TGTGCCAGCAGCTCGCGGGACTCCATCTCTGGGGCCAACGTCCTGACTTTC. Translated, it gives CASSSRDSISGANVLTF. The whole variable domain, filled in from reference TRBV7-9 and TRBJ2-6, reads DTGVSQNPRHKITKRGQNVTFRCDPISEHNRLYWYRQTLGQGPEFLTYFQNEAQLEKSRLLSDRFSAERPKGSFSTLEIQRTEQGDSAMYLCASSSRDSISGANVLTFGAGSRLTVL.

This clone has a handful of counts. The chain links TRBV27 to TRBJ1-5; 7 nucleotides line up with TRBD1. The CDR3 has 16 residues. Trimming at V came to 5 bases and at J to 9 bases, leaving 16 bases not matched to a gene. The germline V gene encodes CDR1 MNHEY and CDR2 SMNVEV (reference sequence). CDR3 DNA sequence: TGTGCCAGCAGTATCCGAGGGGACAGAGGAAAGGGGCCCCAGCATTTT. Encoded protein: CASSIRGDRGKGPQHF.

The chain recombines TRBV4-2 with TRBJ2-3; D might be TRBD2 (6 bases). The germline gives CDR1 LGHNA, CDR2 YNFKEQ. Deletions cut 5 bases from V and 3 bases from J, with 6 bases between. This CDR3 spans 12 amino acids. The CDR3 here is CASSGGTDTQYF. CDR3 sequence (DNA): TGTGCCAGCAGCGGGGGGACAGATACGCAGTATTTT.

The chain couples TRBV5-1 to TRBJ2-1; TRBD2 is a possible D gene (5 bases). The germline V gene encodes CDR1 SGHRS and CDR2 YFSETQ. Trimming took off 0 bases at V and 3 bases at J, with 10 bases between the two ends. This CDR3 has 15 residues. The CDR3 spells CASSLVPGSYNEQFF. The CDR3 region has the DNA TGCGCCAGCAGCTTGGTGCCGGGAAGCTACAATGAGCAGTTCTTC.

CDR3 sequence: CASSEGGGAGLSQYF. Written as DNA, the CDR3 is TGTGCCAGCAGTGAAGGGGGGGGCGCGGGATTGTCCCAGTACTTC. The V and J genes are TRBV6-1 and TRBJ2-5; D may be TRBD2 (7 bases). V was trimmed by 1 base and J by 9 bases, leaving 18 bases between them. This CDR3 comprises 15 residues. Germline CDR1 is MNHNS and CDR2 is SASEGT.

This clone appeared once. The genes are TRBV10-3 and TRBJ2-7; D not certain. The CDR3 length is 13 residues. CDR1 is ENHRY, CDR2 SYGVKD, per germline. V lost 3 bases and J 4 bases, leaving 10 bases between the germline ends. CDR3 protein: CAISEGQDYEQYF. CDR3 nucleotide sequence: TGTGCCATCAGTGAAGGTCAGGATTACGAGCAGTACTTC.

The CDR3 reads CASSLRQTVYGYTF. CDR3 DNA: TGCGCCAGCAGCTTGCGGCAGACAGTCTATGGCTACACCTTC. The chain recombines TRBV5-1 with TRBJ1-2, with a possible D match to TRBD1 (5 bases). The CDR3 sequence is 14 residues long. Trimming took off 1 base at V and 4 bases at J, with 11 bases between the two ends. Germline values: CDR1 SGHRS, CDR2 YFSETQ.

This clone appeared once. The rearrangement uses TRBV7-6 and TRBJ1-2, with 12 bases fitting TRBD1. This CDR3 comprises 13 residues. Trimming took 3 bases from V and 7 from J; bases not matched to a gene: 0. Germline V lookup: CDR1 SGHVS, CDR2 FNYEAQ. DNA for the CDR3: TGTGCCAGCAGCTTGGGACAGGGGGCTGGCTACACCTTC. This gives the protein CASSLGQGAGYTF. The full variable domain, rest sourced from reference TRBV7-6 and TRBJ1-2, is GAGVSQSPRYKVTKRGQDVALRCDPISGHVSLYWYRQALGQGPEFLTYFNYEAQQDKSGLPNDRFSAERPEGSISTLTIQRTEQRDSAMYRCASSLGQGAGYTFGSGTRLTVV.

This clone was recorded once. This sequence joins TRBV28 and TRBJ2-7; 7 bases are shared with TRBD2. Trimming removed 3 bases from V and 1 base from J; junction bases left unmatched: 6. From germline, CDR1 is MDHEN and CDR2 SYDVKM. This CDR3 is built from 15 residues. Written as DNA, the CDR3 is TGTGCCAGCAGTTTTCAAAGGGGAGGGTCCTACGAGCAGTACTTC. Amino acid sequence: CASSFQRGGSYEQYF. The full variable domain, in which reference TRBV28 and TRBJ2-7 provide the parts outside the CDR3, is DVKVTQSSRYLVKRTGEKVFLECVQDMDHENMFWYRQDPGLGLRLIYFSYDVKMKEKGDIPEGYSVSREKKERFSLILESASTNQTSMYLCASSFQRGGSYEQYFGPGTRLTVT.

The CDR3, as DNA: TGTGCCAGTAGCCCAATCAGGGCAGGGGGCGGCAATCAGCCCCAGCATTTT. Translation gives CASSPIRAGGGNQPQHF. The chain links TRBV19 to TRBJ1-5; TRBD1 matches at 8 bases. The germline V gene encodes CDR1 LNHDA and CDR2 SQIVND (reference sequence). This CDR3 region has 17 residues. J was trimmed by 2 bases and V by 6 bases; bases with no gene match: 12.

The chain joins TRBV19 to TRBJ1-1; D not certain. The germline gives CDR1 LNHDA, CDR2 SQIVND (reference sequence). The CDR3 totals 15 residues. V was cut by 5 bases and J by 4 bases, with 17 bases left in between. CDR3 sequence (DNA): TGTGCCAGTAGTCTCACAACGGGTATCGGCACTGAAGCTTTCTTT. Translation: CASSLTTGIGTEAFF.

This clone was counted a single time. CDR3 in amino acids: CASSTRTGGNQPQHF. The DNA for the CDR3 is TGTGCCAGCAGTACCCGGACAGGGGGCAATCAGCCCCAGCATTTT. This chain uses TRBV28 with TRBJ1-5; 9 nucleotides line up with TRBD1. Germline assignment: CDR1 MDHEN and CDR2 SYDVKM. This CDR3 contains 15 residues. The V gene end was trimmed by 5 bases and the J gene end by 2 bases; junction bases not matched to a gene: 4.

This clone occurred once. CDR3 loop: CASSLLAESYEQYF. The CDR3 DNA sequence: TGTGCCAGCAGCTTACTGGCGGAGTCCTACGAGCAGTACTTC. The V and J genes are TRBV7-9 and TRBJ2-7; D is ambiguous. The V gene lost 2 bases and the J gene lost 1 base, with 9 bases spanning the gap. The CDR3 is made up of 14 amino acids. Germline V gene lookup returns CDR1 SEHNR and CDR2 FQNEAQ (reference sequence).

The chain joins TRBV28 to TRBJ2-7, with 8 bases fitting TRBD1. From germline, CDR1 is MDHEN and CDR2 SYDVKM. The V segment lost 6 bases and the J segment 5 bases; nucleotides outside the gene matches: 12. This CDR3 region has 15 residues. The DNA for the CDR3 is TGTGCCAGCAGCCCAACGGACAGGGCGGATCACGAGCAGTACTTC. Translating it yields CASSPTDRADHEQYF.

V gene TRBV1 combines with J gene TRBJ1-5. TRBV1 is a pseudogene. CDR3 length: 20 residues. The DNA of the CDR3 is TGCACCAGCAGCCAAGATCGTGGAAGGGACTCACTTTATAGCAATCAGCCCCAGCATTTT. Amino acid sequence: CTSSQDRGRDSLYSNQPQHF.

V gene TRBV5-4 combines with J gene TRBJ2-5, with a possible D match to TRBD1 (7 bases). CDR1 is SGHNT, CDR2 YYREEE, per germline (reference sequence). The CDR3 runs 17 residues. Deletions cut 3 bases from V and 4 bases from J, with 22 bases between. The CDR3 nucleotides read TGTGCCAGCAGCTCCCCTTCCGGAGGGGGCAAAAGAGAGACCCAGTACTTC. Its translation: CASSSPSGGGKRETQYF. Combining the CDR3 with reference TRBV5-4 and TRBJ2-5 gives the whole variable domain ETGVTQSPTHLIKTRGQQVTLRCSSQSGHNTVSWYQQALGQGPQFIFQYYREEENGRGNFPPRFSGLQFPNYSSELNVNALELDDSALYLCASSSPSGGGKRETQYFGPGTRLLVL.